The 10 T cell receptor beta chains given below trace back to one sample, sequenced in a study of cytomegalovirus exposure and HLA in healthy donors. Vbeta (60) and Jbeta (13) primers were used in the PCR. Assay: immunoSEQ multiplex PCR; the TCRdb copy retains only in-frame clones and omits some. The sample contains under 200,000 clones, around 80% of which appear only once. Sequencing input: PBMCs. These receptors all come from a man aged 18 to 30 in good health and CMV-seronegative.

The chain links TRBV27 to TRBJ2-7, with TRBD1 matching 7 bases. This CDR3 comprises 14 residues. The germline CDR1 and CDR2 sequences are MNHEY and SMNVEV (reference sequence). Unmatched junction bases numbered 9, after V lost 3 bases and J lost 7 bases. CDR3 coding DNA: TGTGCCAGCAGTTTTTCAGGGGGTGGCGGAGAGCAGTACTTC. This sequence encodes CASSFSGGGGEQYF.

The V call is TRBV5-1, the J call TRBJ2-5; D might be TRBD1 (5 bases). The J call may be incorrect, as the DNA end agrees better with TRBJ2-7. This CDR3 is 17 amino acids long. Germline assignment: CDR1 SGHRS and CDR2 YFSETQ. The CDR3 loop reads CASSLSRDSSAAYEQYF. Here the CDR3 DNA reads TGCGCCAGCAGCTTAAGCAGGGATTCCAGCGCGGCATACGAGCAGTACTTC.

This chain joins TRBV10-1 and TRBJ2-1; TRBD2 agrees at 10 bases. The germline V gene has CDR1 WNHNN and CDR2 SYGVQD (reference sequence). The CDR3 consists of 15 residues. The junction had 5 bases not matched to a gene; V was cut back by 1 base and J by 8 bases. Written as DNA, the CDR3 is TGCGCCAGCAGTGAGTTAGCTAGCGGGAGTCATGAGCAGTTCTTC. Protein: CASSELASGSHEQFF.

The chain carries TRBV2 and TRBJ2-7, with 9 bases fitting TRBD1. CDR3 length: 14 residues. Germline-derived CDR1 and CDR2 are SNHLY and FYNNEI. J gave up 3 bases and V 4 bases, and 4 bases lay outside the gene matches. Written as DNA, the CDR3 is TGTGCCAGCAGTGTAGGGACAGGGAACTACGAGCAGTACTTC. Translating it yields CASSVGTGNYEQYF.

The chain uses TRBV9 and TRBJ1-2; D is ambiguous. The germline V gene has CDR1 SGDLS and CDR2 YYNGEE. Between the trimmed V and J ends, which lost 3 bases and 8 bases, there was a span of 20 bases. The CDR3 is 15 amino acids. CDR3 bases: TGTGCCAGCAGCGGCCGGGTCTCAATTAGGAACGGCTACACCTTC. It yields the protein CASSGRVSIRNGYTF. Combining the CDR3 with reference TRBV9 and TRBJ1-2 gives the whole variable domain DSGVTQTPKHLITATGQRVTLRCSPRSGDLSVYWYQQSLDQGLQFLIQYYNGEERAKGNILERFSAQQFPDLHSELNLSSLELGDSALYFCASSGRVSIRNGYTFGSGTRLTVV.

This rearrangement joins TRBV7-8 to TRBJ2-1; the match to TRBD2 covers 8 bases. Trimming took 4 bases from V and 1 from J; bases not matched to a gene: 3. This CDR3 region has 15 residues. CDR1 is SGHVS and CDR2 is FQNEAQ in the germline V gene. CDR3 in DNA: TGTGCCAGCAGCTGGACTAGCACATCCTACAATGAGCAGTTCTTC. Translating it yields CASSWTSTSYNEQFF.

The table lists this clone with a few counts. This sequence joins TRBV6-4 and TRBJ1-2; 7 bases map to TRBD1. CDR1 and CDR2 (germline): MRHNA, SNTAGT. The V segment lost 3 bases and the J segment 8 bases; nucleotides outside the gene matches: 6. The CDR3 loop spans 13 amino acids. The DNA for the CDR3 is TGTGCCAGCAGTGATAGGGACAGCGAGGGCTACACCTTC. This encodes CASSDRDSEGYTF.

The chain is built from TRBV7-2 and TRBJ1-2; 7 bases are a match to TRBD1. The V gene end was trimmed by 5 bases and the J gene end by 2 bases; junction bases not matched to a gene: 5. Germline loops: CDR1 SGHTA, CDR2 FQGNSA. CDR3 length equals 14 residues. CDR3 amino acids: CASSSMGQNYGYTF. For the CDR3, the DNA is TGTGCCAGCAGCAGCATGGGACAGAACTATGGCTACACCTTC.

V gene TRBV4-3 combines with J gene TRBJ2-7; 10 positions match TRBD2. The V segment lost 2 bases and the J segment 3 bases; nucleotides outside the gene matches: 4. Per the germline V gene, CDR1 is LGHNA and CDR2 is YSLEER. The CDR3 has 15 residues. The CDR3 region has the DNA TGCGCCAGCAGCCAACGGACTAGCGGAAACTACGAGCAGTACTTC. Residues: CASSQRTSGNYEQYF.

The genes are TRBV7-2 and TRBJ1-3; a possible D gene is TRBD1 (6 bases). V was cut by 5 bases and J by 0 bases, with 11 bases left in between. CDR1 is SGHTA and CDR2 is FQGNSA in the germline V gene. The CDR3 is 15 amino acids. The CDR3 sequence: CASSAQGGSGNTIYF. Here the CDR3 DNA reads TGTGCCAGCAGCGCACAGGGTGGCTCTGGAAACACCATATATTTT.